Sequencing of this T cell receptor (beta chain) was carried out in a study of identifying expanded T cells in peripheral blood. Method: immunoSEQ multiplex PCR; TCRdb's copy keeps in-frame clones and lacks some. The top ten hold around 8.3% of the sample, which has about 110,000 clones, about 87% seen once. CDR1 SGHTA and CDR2 FQGTGA come from the germline V gene. This CDR3 has 12 residues. Between the trimmed V and J ends, which lost 4 bases and 5 bases, there was a span of 8 bases. The specimen was blood. V usage is TRBV7-3 and J usage is TRBJ1-2, with a possible D match to TRBD1 (5 bases). The source of this sequence is a person between 18 and 75 years old in good health. In nucleotides, the CDR3 is TGTGCCAGCAGCTACTCAGGGTATGGCTACACCTTC. Its translation: CASSYSGYGYTF.